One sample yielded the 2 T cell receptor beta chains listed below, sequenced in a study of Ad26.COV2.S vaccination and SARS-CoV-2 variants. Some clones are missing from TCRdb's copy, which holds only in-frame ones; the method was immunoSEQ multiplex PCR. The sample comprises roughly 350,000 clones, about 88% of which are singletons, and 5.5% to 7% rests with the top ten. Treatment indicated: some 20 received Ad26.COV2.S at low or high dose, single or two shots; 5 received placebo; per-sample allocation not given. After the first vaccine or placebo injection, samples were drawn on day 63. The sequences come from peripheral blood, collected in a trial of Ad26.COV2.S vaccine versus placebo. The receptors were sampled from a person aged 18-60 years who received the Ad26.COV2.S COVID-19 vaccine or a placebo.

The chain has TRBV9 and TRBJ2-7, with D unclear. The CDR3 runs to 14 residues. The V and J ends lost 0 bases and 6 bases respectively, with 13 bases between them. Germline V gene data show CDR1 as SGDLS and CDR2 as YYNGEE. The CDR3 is CASSVAYDSGEQYF. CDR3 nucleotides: TGTGCCAGCAGCGTAGCTTATGATAGTGGCGAGCAGTACTTC.

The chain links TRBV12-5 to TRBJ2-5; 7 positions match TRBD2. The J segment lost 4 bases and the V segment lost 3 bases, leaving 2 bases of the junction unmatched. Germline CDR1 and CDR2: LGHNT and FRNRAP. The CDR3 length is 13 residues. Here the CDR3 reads CASGFAGVETQYF. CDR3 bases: TGTGCTAGTGGTTTTGCGGGGGTAGAGACCCAGTACTTC.